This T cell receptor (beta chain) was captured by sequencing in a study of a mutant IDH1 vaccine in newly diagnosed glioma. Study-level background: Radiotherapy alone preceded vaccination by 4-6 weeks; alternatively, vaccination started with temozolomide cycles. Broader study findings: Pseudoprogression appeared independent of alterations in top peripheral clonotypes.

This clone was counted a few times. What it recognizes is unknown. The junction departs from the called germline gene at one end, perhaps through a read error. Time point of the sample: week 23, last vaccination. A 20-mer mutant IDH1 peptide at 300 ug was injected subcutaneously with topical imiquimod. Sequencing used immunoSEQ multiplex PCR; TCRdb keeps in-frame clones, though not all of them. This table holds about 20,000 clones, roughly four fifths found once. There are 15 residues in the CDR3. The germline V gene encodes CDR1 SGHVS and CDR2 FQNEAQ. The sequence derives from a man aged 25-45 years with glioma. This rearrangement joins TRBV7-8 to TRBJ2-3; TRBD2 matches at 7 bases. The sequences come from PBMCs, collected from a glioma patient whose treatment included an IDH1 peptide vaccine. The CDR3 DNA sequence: TGTGCCAGCAGCTTAAGAGCGGGGCCTGCTCCCAGTTTGGATTTT. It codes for CASSLRAGPAPSLDF.